This is a list of T cell receptor beta chains from one sample in a study of T cells after yellow fever vaccination. TCRdb fed the 5' RACE reads into MiXCR, producing one record per CDR3 protein. The profile shows hundreds of thousands of distinct CDR3 sequences, roughly a sixth of them singletons. Sequencing was performed on PBMCs, taken before the yellow fever booster vaccination. The origin of the receptors is a man between 18 and 35 years old who received the YFV17D yellow fever vaccine. Both conserved end residues are part of each CDR3.

V gene: TRBV12-3/TRBV12-4
J gene: TRBJ1-4
CDR3 protein: CASRSGSAEKLFF

V gene: TRBV7-6
J gene: TRBJ1-2
CDR3 protein: CASGTGGLNYGYTF

V gene: TRBV5-1
J gene: TRBJ2-3
CDR3 protein: CASSGTGVVGDTQYF

V gene: TRBV4-2
J gene: TRBJ2-1
CDR3 protein: CASSQLARTPNNEQFF

V gene: TRBV12-3/TRBV12-4
J gene: TRBJ1-5
CDR3 protein: CASRPSGRPQHF

V gene: TRBV20-1
J gene: TRBJ1-5
CDR3 protein: CSARVGSNQPQHF

V gene: TRBV6-2/TRBV6-3
J gene: TRBJ2-1
CDR3 protein: CASSQFLTSSYNEQFF

V gene: TRBV10-3
J gene: TRBJ1-5
CDR3 protein: CAISLRDNQPQHF

V gene: TRBV20-1
J gene: TRBJ2-2
CDR3 protein: CSAPRRGVAGELFF

V gene: TRBV7-2
J gene: TRBJ1-1
CDR3 protein: CASSRQRMNTEAFF

V gene: TRBV24-1
J gene: TRBJ2-7
CDR3 protein: CATSDLREYRDRGLYEQYF

V gene: TRBV20-1
J gene: TRBJ1-4
CDR3 protein: CSARDRISATNEKLFF

V gene: TRBV6-1
J gene: TRBJ1-2
CDR3 protein: CASSAGQGVYYGYTF

V gene: TRBV7-2
J gene: TRBJ1-4
CDR3 protein: CASSLFGRSGGEKLFF

V gene: TRBV18
J gene: TRBJ1-2
CDR3 protein: CASSPSVGTLGGYTF

V gene: TRBV5-4
J gene: TRBJ2-3
CDR3 protein: CASSYPTGGTDTQYF

V gene: TRBV4-2
J gene: TRBJ2-2
CDR3 protein: CASSKGPRGELFF

V gene: TRBV6-5
J gene: TRBJ2-5
CDR3 protein: CASSYSKGLGNQYF

V gene: TRBV6-6
J gene: TRBJ1-1
CDR3 protein: CASSYRAVEAFF

V gene: TRBV28
J gene: TRBJ1-4
CDR3 protein: CASSLSLGPPSTNEKLFF

V gene: TRBV10-3
J gene: TRBJ2-7
CDR3 protein: CAIRGTGGGYEQYF

V gene: TRBV12-3/TRBV12-4
J gene: TRBJ1-6
CDR3 protein: CASSLEGRSPLHF

V gene: TRBV20-1
J gene: TRBJ2-1
CDR3 protein: CSAEHWGAENLNEQFF

V gene: TRBV2
J gene: TRBJ1-2
CDR3 protein: CASSEVAYTF

V gene: TRBV7-9
J gene: TRBJ2-3
CDR3 protein: CASSLSGKGTDTQYF

V gene: TRBV27
J gene: TRBJ2-3
CDR3 protein: CASSFGTSRTDTQYF

V gene: TRBV5-1
J gene: TRBJ2-3
CDR3 protein: CASSLAESTDTQYF

V gene: TRBV5-8
J gene: TRBJ2-3
CDR3 protein: CASSLTVIFTDTQYF

V gene: TRBV20-1
J gene: TRBJ2-7
CDR3 protein: CSAGGDSGSYEQYF

V gene: TRBV4-1
J gene: TRBJ1-1
CDR3 protein: CASSPRDREGTEAFF

V gene: TRBV5-4
J gene: TRBJ1-1
CDR3 protein: CASSWDSDEAFF

V gene: TRBV12-3/TRBV12-4
J gene: TRBJ2-2
CDR3 protein: CASSFSGTGGELFF

V gene: TRBV4-3
J gene: TRBJ2-1
CDR3 protein: CASSQDRWNEQFF

V gene: TRBV5-1
J gene: TRBJ2-4
CDR3 protein: CASSLDGRGIQYF

V gene: TRBV3-1
J gene: TRBJ1-5
CDR3 protein: CASSPSLSQPQHF

V gene: TRBV6-5
J gene: TRBJ1-2
CDR3 protein: CASSISGPYGYTF

V gene: TRBV4-2
J gene: TRBJ1-2
CDR3 protein: CASRPTRGSNYGYTF

V gene: TRBV15
J gene: TRBJ1-5
CDR3 protein: CATSREWAVPFNQPQHF

V gene: TRBV6-5
J gene: TRBJ2-5
CDR3 protein: CASSRGVGGTETQYF

V gene: TRBV6-2/TRBV6-3
J gene: TRBJ1-1
CDR3 protein: CASSYAENRAFF

V gene: TRBV5-1
J gene: TRBJ2-5
CDR3 protein: CASSLLTGAQETQYF

V gene: TRBV6-2/TRBV6-3
J gene: TRBJ2-7
CDR3 protein: CASHRVSRGYEQYF

V gene: TRBV20-1
J gene: TRBJ2-7
CDR3 protein: CSADRGSHEQYF

V gene: TRBV12-3/TRBV12-4
J gene: TRBJ2-7
CDR3 protein: CASRQDVLYEQYF

V gene: TRBV5-1
J gene: TRBJ1-1
CDR3 protein: CASSGQGSSEAFF

V gene: TRBV5-6
J gene: TRBJ1-6
CDR3 protein: CASSLGGTSPLHF

V gene: TRBV2
J gene: TRBJ1-3
CDR3 protein: CASSRLISGNTIYF

V gene: TRBV20-1
J gene: TRBJ2-2
CDR3 protein: CSASYKGANTGELFF

V gene: TRBV30
J gene: TRBJ2-1
CDR3 protein: CAWSVEQRYNEQFF

V gene: TRBV9
J gene: TRBJ1-4
CDR3 protein: CASSVEAGGYEKLFF

V gene: TRBV10-3
J gene: TRBJ2-5
CDR3 protein: CAISEASGNQETQYF

V gene: TRBV6-5
J gene: TRBJ2-1
CDR3 protein: CASSEPTGGSYNEQFF

V gene: TRBV5-1
J gene: TRBJ1-5
CDR3 protein: CASSLRGDIYQPQHF

V gene: TRBV12-3/TRBV12-4
J gene: TRBJ1-2
CDR3 protein: CASSLHYGYTF

V gene: TRBV28
J gene: TRBJ1-5
CDR3 protein: CASSFPTDLDPVNNQPQHF